This T cell receptor beta chain was obtained from a study of long-term antiretroviral therapy in people with HIV. Germline V gene sequence: CDR1 SGHDN, CDR2 FVKESK. Trimming removed 4 bases from V and 6 bases from J, with 24 bases in between. The length of the CDR3 is 18 residues. The authors ran the immunoSEQ assay, v3.0, at survey level. The method was immunoSEQ multiplex PCR; TCRdb's version includes in-frame clones alone and lacks a portion of them. The table lists over 15,000 clones, roughly 80% of them singletons, with around 14% in the top ten. This clonotype was sampled from a man aged 25-45 years with HIV. The J gene is TRBJ2-2, the V gene TRBV14; D gene uncertain. The specimen comprised unsorted PBMCs, sampled roughly 2.2 years before starting antiretroviral therapy. The CDR3 DNA sequence: TGTGCCAGCAGCCCTTTCAACATGGGCCTCCCTGGGGCCGGGGAGCTGTTTTTT. As protein: CASSPFNMGLPGAGELFF.